The clone carrying this TCR beta chain appeared many times. What it binds is unknown. The data belong to a study of cytomegalovirus exposure and HLA in healthy donors. Findings of the study overall: In a later analysis, HLA-associated beta chains showed higher expansion and lower generation probabilities than comparable chains.

Those who donated were healthy bone marrow donors. Germline CDR1 and CDR2: MGHDK and SYGVNS. The CDR3 covers 18 residues. J gave up 0 bases and V 1 base, and 8 bases lay outside the gene matches. The study ran its PCR with 60 Vbeta and 13 Jbeta primers. Clones were sequenced by immunoSEQ multiplex PCR, and TCRdb holds only the in-frame ones, with some missing. Of about 130,000 clones detected, around 77% appear once; the ten largest clones hold 2%. Source material: PBMCs. The chain links TRBV25-1 to TRBJ2-2, with 7 positions matching TRBD2. The clonotype originates from a man aged 30 to 45 in good health and CMV-seronegative. The CDR3 reads CASSELRNGRTNTGELFF. In DNA form, the CDR3 reads TGTGCCAGCAGTGAATTAAGGAACGGGAGGACGAACACCGGGGAGCTGTTTTTT.